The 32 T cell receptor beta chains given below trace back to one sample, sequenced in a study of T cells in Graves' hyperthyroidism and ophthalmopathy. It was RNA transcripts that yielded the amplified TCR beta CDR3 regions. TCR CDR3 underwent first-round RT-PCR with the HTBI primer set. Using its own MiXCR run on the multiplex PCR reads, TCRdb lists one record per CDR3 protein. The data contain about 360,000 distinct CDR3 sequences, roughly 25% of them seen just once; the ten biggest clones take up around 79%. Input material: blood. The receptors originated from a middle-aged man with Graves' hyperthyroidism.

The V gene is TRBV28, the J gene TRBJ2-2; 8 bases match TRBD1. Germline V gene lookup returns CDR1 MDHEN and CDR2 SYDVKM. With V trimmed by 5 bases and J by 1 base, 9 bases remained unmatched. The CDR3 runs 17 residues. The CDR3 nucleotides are TGTGCCAGCAGTCCCCGACAGGGGTCGAGGAACACCGGGGAGCTGTTTTTT. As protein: CASSPRQGSRNTGELFF.

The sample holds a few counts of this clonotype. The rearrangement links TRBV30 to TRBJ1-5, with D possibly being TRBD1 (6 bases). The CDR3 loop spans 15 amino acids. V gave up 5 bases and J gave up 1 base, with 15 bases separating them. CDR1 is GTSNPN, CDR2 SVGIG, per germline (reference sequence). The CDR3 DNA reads TGTGCCTGGGGTGCGGGGGGGCTCAGCAATCAGCCCCAGCATTTT. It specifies CAWGAGGLSNQPQHF. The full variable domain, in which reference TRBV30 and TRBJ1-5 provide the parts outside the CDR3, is SQTIHQWPATLVQPVGSPLSLECTVEGTSNPNLYWYRQAAGRGLQLLFYSVGIGQISSEVPQNLSASRPQDRQFILSSKKLLLSDSGFYLCAWGAGGLSNQPQHFGDGTRLSIL.

CDR3 nucleotide sequence: TGTGCCACCAGTGCCGGCAGGAATCAGCCCCAGCATTTT. It yields the protein CATSAGRNQPQHF. The chain uses TRBV24-1 and TRBJ1-5, with no clear D. This CDR3 comprises 13 residues. CDR1 is KGHDR and CDR2 is SFDVKD in the germline V gene. The V gene lost 5 bases and the J gene lost 4 bases, with 8 bases spanning the gap.

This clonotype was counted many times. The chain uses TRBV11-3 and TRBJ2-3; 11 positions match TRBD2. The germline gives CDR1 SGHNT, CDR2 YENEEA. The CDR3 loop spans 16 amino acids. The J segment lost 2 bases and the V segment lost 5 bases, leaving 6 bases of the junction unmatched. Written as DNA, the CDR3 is TGTGCCAGCAGCCTAGGACTAGCGGGCACCACAGATACGCAGTATTTT. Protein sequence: CASSLGLAGTTDTQYF.

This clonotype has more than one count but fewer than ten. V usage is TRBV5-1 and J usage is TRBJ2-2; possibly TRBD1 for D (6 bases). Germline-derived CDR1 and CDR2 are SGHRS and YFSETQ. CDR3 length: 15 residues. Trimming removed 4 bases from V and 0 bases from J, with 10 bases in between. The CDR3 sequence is CASSPRTANTGELFF. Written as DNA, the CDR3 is TGCGCCAGCAGCCCACGGACAGCGAACACCGGGGAGCTGTTTTTT.

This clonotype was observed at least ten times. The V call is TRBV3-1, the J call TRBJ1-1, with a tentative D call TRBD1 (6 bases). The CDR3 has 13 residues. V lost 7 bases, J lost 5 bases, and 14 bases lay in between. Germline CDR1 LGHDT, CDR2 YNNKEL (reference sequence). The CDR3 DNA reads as TGTGCCAGCAACAACCACAGGGAAACTGAAGCTTTCTTT. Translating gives CASNNHRETEAFF.

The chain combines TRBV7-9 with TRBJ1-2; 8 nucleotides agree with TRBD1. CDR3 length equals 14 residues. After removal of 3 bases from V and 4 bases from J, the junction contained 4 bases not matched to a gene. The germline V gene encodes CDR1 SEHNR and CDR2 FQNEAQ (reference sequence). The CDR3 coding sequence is TGTGCCAGCAGCTTGGACAGGGCTAGCTATGGCTACACCTTC. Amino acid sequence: CASSLDRASYGYTF.

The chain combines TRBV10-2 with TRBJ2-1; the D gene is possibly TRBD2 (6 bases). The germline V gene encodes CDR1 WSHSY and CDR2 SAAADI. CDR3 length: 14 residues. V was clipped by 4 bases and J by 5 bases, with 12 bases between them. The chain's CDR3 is CASSVAGSHNEQFF. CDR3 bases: TGCGCCAGCAGTGTCGCGGGATCTCACAATGAGCAGTTCTTC.

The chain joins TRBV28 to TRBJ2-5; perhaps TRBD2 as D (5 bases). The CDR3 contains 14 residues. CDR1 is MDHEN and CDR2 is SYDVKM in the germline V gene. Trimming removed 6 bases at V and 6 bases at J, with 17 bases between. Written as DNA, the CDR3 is TGTGCCAGCAGGCAAGCTCGGGGTTGGAAGACCCAGTACTTC. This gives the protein CASRQARGWKTQYF.

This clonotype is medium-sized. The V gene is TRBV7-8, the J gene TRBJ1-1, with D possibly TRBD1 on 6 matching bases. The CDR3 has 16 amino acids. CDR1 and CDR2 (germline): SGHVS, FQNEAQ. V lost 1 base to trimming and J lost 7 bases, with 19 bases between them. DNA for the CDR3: TGTGCCAGCAGCTTAGGAAGTACAGGGTTCCGGCATGAAGCTTTCTTT. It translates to CASSLGSTGFRHEAFF.

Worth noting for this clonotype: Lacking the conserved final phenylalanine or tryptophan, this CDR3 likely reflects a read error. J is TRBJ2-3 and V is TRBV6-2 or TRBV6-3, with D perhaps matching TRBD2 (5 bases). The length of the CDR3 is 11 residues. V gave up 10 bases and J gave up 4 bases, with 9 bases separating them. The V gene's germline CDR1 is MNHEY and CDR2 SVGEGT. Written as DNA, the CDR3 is TGTGCCACCCTAGCACCAGATACGCAGTATTCT. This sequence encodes CATLAPDTQYS.

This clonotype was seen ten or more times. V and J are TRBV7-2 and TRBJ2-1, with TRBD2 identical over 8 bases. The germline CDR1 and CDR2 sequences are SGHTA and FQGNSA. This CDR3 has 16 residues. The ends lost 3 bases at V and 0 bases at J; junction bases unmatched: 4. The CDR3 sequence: CASSFGLAGSYNEQFF. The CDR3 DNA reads TGTGCCAGCAGCTTTGGTCTAGCGGGCTCCTACAATGAGCAGTTCTTC.

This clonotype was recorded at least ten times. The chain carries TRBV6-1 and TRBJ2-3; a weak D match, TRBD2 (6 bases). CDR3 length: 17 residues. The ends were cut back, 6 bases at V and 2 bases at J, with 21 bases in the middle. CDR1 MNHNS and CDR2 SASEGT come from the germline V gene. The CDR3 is CASRPSSFRGYTDTQYF. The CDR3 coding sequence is TGTGCCAGCAGGCCCTCTTCGTTCCGGGGGTACACAGATACGCAGTATTTT.

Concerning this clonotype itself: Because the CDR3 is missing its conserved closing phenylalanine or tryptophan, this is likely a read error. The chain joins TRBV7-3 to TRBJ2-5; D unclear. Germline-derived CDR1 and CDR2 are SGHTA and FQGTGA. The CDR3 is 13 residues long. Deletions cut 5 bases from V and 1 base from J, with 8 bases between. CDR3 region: CASSLEAQETQYL. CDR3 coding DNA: TGTGCCAGCAGCCTCGAGGCCCAAGAGACCCAGTACCTC.

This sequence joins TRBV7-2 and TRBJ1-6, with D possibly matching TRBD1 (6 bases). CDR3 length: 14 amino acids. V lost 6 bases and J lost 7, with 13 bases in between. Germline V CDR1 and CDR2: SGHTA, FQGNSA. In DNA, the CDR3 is TGTGCCAGCAGAATTAGGGGGGACAATTCACCCCTCCACTTT. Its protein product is CASRIRGDNSPLHF.

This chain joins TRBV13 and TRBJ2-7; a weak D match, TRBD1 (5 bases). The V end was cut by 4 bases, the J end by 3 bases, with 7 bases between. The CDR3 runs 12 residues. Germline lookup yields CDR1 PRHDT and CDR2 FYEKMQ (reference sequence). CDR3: CASSYQGYEQYF. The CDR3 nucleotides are TGTGCCAGCAGCTATCAGGGCTACGAGCAGTACTTC. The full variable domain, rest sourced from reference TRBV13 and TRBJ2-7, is AAGVIQSPRHLIKEKRETATLKCYPIPRHDTVYWYQQGPGQDPQFLISFYEKMQSDKGSIPDRFSAQQFSDYHSELNMSSLELGDSALYFCASSYQGYEQYFGPGTRLTVT.

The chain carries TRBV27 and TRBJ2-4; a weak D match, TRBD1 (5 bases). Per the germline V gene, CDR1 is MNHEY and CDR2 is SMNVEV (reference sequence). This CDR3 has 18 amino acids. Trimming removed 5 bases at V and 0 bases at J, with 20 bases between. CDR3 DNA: TGTGCCAGCAGTCCCCCCGCATCTAGGGGATTAGCCAAAAACATTCAGTACTTC. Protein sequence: CASSPPASRGLAKNIQYF.

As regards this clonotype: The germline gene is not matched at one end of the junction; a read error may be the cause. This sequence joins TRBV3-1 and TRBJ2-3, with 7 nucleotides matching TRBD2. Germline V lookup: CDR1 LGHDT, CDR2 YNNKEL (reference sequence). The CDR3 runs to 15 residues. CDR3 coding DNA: TGTGCCGGCAGCCACTTCAGCGGGGCCACAGATACGCAGTATTTT. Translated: CAGSHFSGATDTQYF.

The CDR3 nucleotides are TGTGCCTGGAGTGTGGTAAGGAACACTGAAGCTTTCTTT. This translates into CAWSVVRNTEAFF. The chain carries TRBV30 and TRBJ1-1; the D is unclear. This CDR3 has 13 amino acids. Germline V gives CDR1 GTSNPN, CDR2 SVGIG (reference sequence). V gave up 0 bases and J gave up 1 base, with 6 bases separating them.

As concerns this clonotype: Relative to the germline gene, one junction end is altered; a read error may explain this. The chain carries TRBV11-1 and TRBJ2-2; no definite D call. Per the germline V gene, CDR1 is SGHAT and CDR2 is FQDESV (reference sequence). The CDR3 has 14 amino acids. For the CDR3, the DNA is TGTGTCAGCAGCTTATCGGTGTACACCGGGGAGCTGTTTTTT. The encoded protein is CVSSLSVYTGELFF.

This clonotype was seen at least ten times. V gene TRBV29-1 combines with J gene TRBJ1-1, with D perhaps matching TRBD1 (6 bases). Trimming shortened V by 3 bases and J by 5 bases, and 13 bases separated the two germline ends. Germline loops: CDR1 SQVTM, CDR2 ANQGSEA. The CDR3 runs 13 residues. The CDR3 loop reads CSVEPQGGTEAFF. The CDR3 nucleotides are TGCAGCGTTGAGCCACAGGGTGGGACTGAAGCTTTCTTT. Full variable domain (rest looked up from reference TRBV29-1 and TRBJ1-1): SAVISQKPSRDICQRGTSLTIQCQVDSQVTMMFWYRQQPGQSLTLIATANQGSEATYESGFVIDKFPISRPNLTFSTLTVSNMSPEDSSIYLCSVEPQGGTEAFFGQGTRLTVV.

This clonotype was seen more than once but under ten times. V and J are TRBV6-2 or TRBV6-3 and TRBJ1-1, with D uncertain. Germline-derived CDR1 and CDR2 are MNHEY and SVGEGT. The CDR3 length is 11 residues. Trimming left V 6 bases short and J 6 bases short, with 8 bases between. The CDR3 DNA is TGTGCCAGCAGATGGGGTCCTGAAGCTTTCTTT. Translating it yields CASRWGPEAFF.

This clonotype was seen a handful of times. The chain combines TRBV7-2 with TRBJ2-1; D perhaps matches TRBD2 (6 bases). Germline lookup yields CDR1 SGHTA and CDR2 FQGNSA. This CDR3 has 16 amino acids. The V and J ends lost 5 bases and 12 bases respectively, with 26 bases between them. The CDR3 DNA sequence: TGTGCCAGCAGCGCCCCTCCGGGACTGTTTAAGGAGAGGCAGTTCTTC. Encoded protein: CASSAPPGLFKERQFF.

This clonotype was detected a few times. Written as DNA, the CDR3 is TGCAGCGTTGCGAACGAGGGACTAGCGGGAGGAGAGCAGTACTTC. This sequence encodes CSVANEGLAGGEQYF. This chain joins TRBV29-1 and TRBJ2-7, with 15 bases identical to TRBD2. The CDR3 contains 15 residues. With 4 bases clipped from V and 7 bases from J, the junction kept 8 bases outside the gene matches. CDR1 SQVTM and CDR2 ANQGSEA come from the germline V gene.

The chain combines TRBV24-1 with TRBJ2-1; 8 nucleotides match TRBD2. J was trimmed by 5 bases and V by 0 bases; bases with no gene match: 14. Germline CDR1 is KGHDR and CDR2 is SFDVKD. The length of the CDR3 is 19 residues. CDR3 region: CATSDLRGTSGSANNEQFF. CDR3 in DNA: TGTGCCACCAGTGATTTGCGGGGAACAAGCGGGAGCGCCAACAATGAGCAGTTCTTC.

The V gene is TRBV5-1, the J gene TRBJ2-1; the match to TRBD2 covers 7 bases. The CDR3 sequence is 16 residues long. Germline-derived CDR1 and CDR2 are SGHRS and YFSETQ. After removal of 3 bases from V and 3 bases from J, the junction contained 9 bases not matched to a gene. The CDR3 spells CASSYSRGGYYNEQFF. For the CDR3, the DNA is TGCGCCAGCAGCTACTCGAGGGGAGGGTACTACAATGAGCAGTTCTTC.

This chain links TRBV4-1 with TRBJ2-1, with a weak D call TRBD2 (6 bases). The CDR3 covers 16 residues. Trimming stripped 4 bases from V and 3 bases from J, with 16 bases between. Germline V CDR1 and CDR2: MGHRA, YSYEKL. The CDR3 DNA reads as TGCGCCAGCAGCCTGAATTTAGCGGAGAACTACAATGAGCAGTTCTTC. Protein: CASSLNLAENYNEQFF.

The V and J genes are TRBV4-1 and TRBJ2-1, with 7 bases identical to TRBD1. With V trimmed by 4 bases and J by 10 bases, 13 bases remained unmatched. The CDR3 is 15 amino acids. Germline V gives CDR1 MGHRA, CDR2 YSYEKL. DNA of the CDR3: TGCGCCAGCAGCCGAGGGGGCGGTAAGGGCAACGAGCAGTTCTTC. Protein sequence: CASSRGGGKGNEQFF.

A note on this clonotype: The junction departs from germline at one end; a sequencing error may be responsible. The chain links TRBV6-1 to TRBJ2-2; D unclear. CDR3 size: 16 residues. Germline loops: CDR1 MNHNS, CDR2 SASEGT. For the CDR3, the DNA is TGTGTCAGCAGTGGTTCTGGCGCAACGAACACCGGGGAGCTGTTTTTT. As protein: CVSSGSGATNTGELFF.

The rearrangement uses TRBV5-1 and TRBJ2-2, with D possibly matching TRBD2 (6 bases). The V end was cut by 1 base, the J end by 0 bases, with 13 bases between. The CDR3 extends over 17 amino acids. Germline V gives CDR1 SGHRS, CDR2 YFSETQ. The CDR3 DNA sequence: TGCGCCAGCAGCTTGTCCTCCGGAGGGGCGAACACCGGGGAGCTGTTTTTT. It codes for CASSLSSGGANTGELFF. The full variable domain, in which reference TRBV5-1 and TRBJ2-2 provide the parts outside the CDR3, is KAGVTQTPRYLIKTRGQQVTLSCSPISGHRSVSWYQQTPGQGLQFLFEYFSETQRNKGNFPGRFSGRQFSNSRSEMNVSTLELGDSALYLCASSLSSGGANTGELFFGEGSRLTVL.

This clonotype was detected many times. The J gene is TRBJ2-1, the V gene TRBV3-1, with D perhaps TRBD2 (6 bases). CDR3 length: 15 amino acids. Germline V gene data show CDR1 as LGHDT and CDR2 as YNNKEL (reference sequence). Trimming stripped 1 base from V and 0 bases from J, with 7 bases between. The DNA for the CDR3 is TGTGCCAGCAGCCAAGTCGGGAGCTCCTACAATGAGCAGTTCTTC. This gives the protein CASSQVGSSYNEQFF.

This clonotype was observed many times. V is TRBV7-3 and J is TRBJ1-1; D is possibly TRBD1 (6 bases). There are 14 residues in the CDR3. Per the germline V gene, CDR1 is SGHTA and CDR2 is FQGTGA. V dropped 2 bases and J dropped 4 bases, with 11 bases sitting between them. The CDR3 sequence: CASSLGNRATEAFF. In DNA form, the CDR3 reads TGTGCCAGCAGCTTAGGGAACAGGGCCACTGAAGCTTTCTTT.